This is a list of T cell receptor beta chains from one sample in a study of siplizumab effects on memory and regulatory T cells. Assay used: immunoSEQ multiplex PCR; TCRdb lists only in-frame clones, some missing. The profile covers about 120,000 clones, with roughly 94% appearing a single time and under 2% taken by the ten largest. The sequencing input was non-Treg CD4+ T cells sorted from blood. The receptors were sampled from a human donor in good health. The CDR3 runs from the conserved cysteine through the conserved F or W. Each record gives: V gene, J gene, CDR3 protein.

TRBV5-1	TRBJ2-7	CASSFRAESTYEQYF
TRBV4-1	TRBJ2-2	CASSPWRTGANTGELFF
TRBV25-1	TRBJ2-7	CASSELGQGVYEQYF
TRBV5-6	TRBJ1-6	CASSTDTGAYNSPLHF
TRBV6-5	TRBJ2-1	CASSYDIYNEQFF
TRBV9	TRBJ2-1	CASSVRGDQYNEQFF
TRBV9	TRBJ2-1	CASSADFRREVF
TRBV13	TRBJ2-7	CASSLAWTDTYEQYF
TRBV9	TRBJ2-7	CASSVAEGTGPPYEQYF
TRBV30	TRBJ2-2	CAWSGIMSGELFF
TRBV7-8	TRBJ2-1	CASSLASGSPSYNEQFF
TRBV7-3	TRBJ2-1	CASSPRLAEGSYNEQFF
TRBV19	TRBJ2-6	CAIGANSHSGANVLTF
TRBV6-5	TRBJ1-5	CASSYLPSNQPQHF
TRBV6-6	TRBJ1-2	CASSYGGGGGGYTF
TRBV6-5	TRBJ1-1	CASRRTGHTEAFF
TRBV18	TRBJ2-1	CASSPVGGISYNEQFF
TRBV6-5	TRBJ1-2	CASSYSAERNYGYTF
TRBV6-5	TRBJ2-3	CASSYGGVGGDTQYF
TRBV7-2	TRBJ1-2	CASSDPGQNYGYTF
TRBV19	TRBJ2-1	CASSIEGRTSYNEQFF
TRBV18	TRBJ1-5	CASRLAKNQPQHF
TRBV18	TRBJ2-4	CASSPNLQGGLSLAKNIQYF
TRBV2	TRBJ1-2	CASSQQGPNYGYTF
TRBV11-1	TRBJ2-2	CASSSRPTRTGELFF
TRBV19	TRBJ1-1	CASSIGGMNTEAFF
TRBV11-1	TRBJ2-5	CASSLKLAGFQETQYF
TRBV4-1	TRBJ1-1	CASSQSLRGTEAFF
TRBV27	TRBJ1-1	CASSSNMNTEAFF
TRBV2	TRBJ2-5	CASSVSSGTGQETQYF
TRBV15	TRBJ1-5	CATSPSGLNQPQHF
TRBV6-5	TRBJ1-2	CASSFEGGGGYTF
TRBV9	TRBJ1-5	CASSVGSMNQPQHF
TRBV6-5	TRBJ1-2	CASSYSGRFYGYTF
TRBV6-1	TRBJ1-2	CASSDSTGSRPRNYGYTF
TRBV28	TRBJ2-7	CASRRPGANLEQYF
TRBV20-1	TRBJ2-1	CSIRGVNEQFF
TRBV11-2	TRBJ2-3	CASSPIGGSTDTQYF
TRBV19	TRBJ2-7	CASSDQTGRGYEQYF
TRBV19	TRBJ2-3	CASNREGADTQYF
TRBV5-8	TRBJ2-5	CASSLGNSGKETQYF
TRBV7-9	TRBJ2-7	CASSSRTTGGDYEQYF
TRBV6-1	TRBJ1-5	CASGILGGLQGPQHF